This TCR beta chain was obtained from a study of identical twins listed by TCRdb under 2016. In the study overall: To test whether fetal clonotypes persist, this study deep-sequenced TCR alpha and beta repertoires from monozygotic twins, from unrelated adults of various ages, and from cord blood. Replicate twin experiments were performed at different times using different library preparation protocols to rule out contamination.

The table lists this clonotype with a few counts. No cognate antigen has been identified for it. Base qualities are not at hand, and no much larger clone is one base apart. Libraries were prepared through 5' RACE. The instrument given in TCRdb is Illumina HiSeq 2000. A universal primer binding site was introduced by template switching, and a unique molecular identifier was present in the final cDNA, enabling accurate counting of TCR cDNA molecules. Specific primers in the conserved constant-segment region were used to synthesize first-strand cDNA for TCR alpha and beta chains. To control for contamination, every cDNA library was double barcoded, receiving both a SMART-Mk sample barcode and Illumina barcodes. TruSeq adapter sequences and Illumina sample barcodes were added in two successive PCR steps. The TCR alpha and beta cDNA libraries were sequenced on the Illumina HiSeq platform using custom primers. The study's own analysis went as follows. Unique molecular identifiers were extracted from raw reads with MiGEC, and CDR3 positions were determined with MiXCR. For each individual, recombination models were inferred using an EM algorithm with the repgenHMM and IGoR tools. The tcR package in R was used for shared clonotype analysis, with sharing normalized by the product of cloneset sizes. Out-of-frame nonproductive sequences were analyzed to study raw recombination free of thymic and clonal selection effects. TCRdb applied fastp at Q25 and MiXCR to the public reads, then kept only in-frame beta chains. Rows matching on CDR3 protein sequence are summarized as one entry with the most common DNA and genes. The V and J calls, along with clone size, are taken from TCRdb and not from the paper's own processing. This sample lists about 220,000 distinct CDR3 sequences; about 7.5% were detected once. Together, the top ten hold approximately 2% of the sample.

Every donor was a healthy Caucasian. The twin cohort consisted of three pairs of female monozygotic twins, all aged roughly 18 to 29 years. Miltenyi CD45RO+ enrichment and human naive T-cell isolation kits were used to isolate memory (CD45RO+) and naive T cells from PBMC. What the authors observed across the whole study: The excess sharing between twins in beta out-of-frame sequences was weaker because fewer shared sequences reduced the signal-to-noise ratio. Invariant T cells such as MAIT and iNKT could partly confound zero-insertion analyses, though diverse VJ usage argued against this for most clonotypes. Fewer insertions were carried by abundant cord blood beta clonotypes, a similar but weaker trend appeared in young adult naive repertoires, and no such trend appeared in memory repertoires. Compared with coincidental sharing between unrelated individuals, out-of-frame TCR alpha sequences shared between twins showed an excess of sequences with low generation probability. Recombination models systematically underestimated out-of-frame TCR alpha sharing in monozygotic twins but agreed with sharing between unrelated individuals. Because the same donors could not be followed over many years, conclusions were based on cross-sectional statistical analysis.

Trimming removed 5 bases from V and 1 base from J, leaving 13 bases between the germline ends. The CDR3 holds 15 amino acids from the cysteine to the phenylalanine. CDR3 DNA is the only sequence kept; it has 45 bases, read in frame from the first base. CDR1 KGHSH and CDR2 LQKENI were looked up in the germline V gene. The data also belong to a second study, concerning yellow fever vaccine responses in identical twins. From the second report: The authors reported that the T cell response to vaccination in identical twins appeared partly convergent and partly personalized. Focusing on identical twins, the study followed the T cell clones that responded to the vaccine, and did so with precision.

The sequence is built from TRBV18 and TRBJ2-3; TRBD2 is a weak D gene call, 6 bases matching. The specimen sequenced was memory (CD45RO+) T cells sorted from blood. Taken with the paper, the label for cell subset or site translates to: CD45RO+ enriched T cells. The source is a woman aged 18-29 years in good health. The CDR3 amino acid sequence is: CASSMAASGTDTQYF. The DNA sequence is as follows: TGTGCCAGCTCAATGGCGGCTAGCGGCACAGATACGCAGTATTTT.